The entry below gives a single T cell receptor (beta chain) sequence along with its context. This clonotype has a handful of counts. The antigen it binds to is not known. Per-nucleotide qualities are absent, and no much larger clonotype sits a single base away. The sample comes from a study of T cell repertoires in cytomegalovirus infection (dated by TCRdb to the late 2010s). For context, the study as a whole: Donor HLA type was relevant to the analysis, as public TCR beta signatures indicated carriage of CMV infection together with the matching HLA type. The paper as a whole reports these results and caveats: Cumulative frequency of public TCR beta family members discriminated carriers of CMV infection plus the relevant HLA type in this cohort and an independent roughly 330-donor cohort. The ex vivo response was dominated by HLA-C-restricted CMV-specific TCR beta clonotypes, and the single most frequent clonotype in two of eight donors was supplied by these HLA-C-restricted clonotypes.

The sample was run on an Illumina HiSeq 1500. TCRdb trimmed public reads at Q25 via fastp, called clones via MiXCR and kept in-frame beta chains. CDR3 protein duplicates are merged, each entry listing the most common genes and DNA. In all, the sample holds some 180,000 distinct CDR3 sequences, and 17% of those were seen once. The ten largest clones represent approximately 25% of the sample. The sequenced sample consisted of CD8+ T cells from PBMCs. This TCR came from a human donor in good health (CMV status not recorded). Some clones in this sample may be carry-over from other donors' samples.

The DNA sequence is given as TGTGCCACCAGCAGAGGACAGGGGGCGTCGACCCAGTACTTC. It codes for CATSRGQGASTQYF. This sequence uses TRBV15 and TRBJ2-5; TRBD1 matches 10 bases in the middle. The CDR3 has 14 amino acids, counting the end cysteine and phenylalanine. Only the CDR3 part of the read is kept: 42 bases, read in frame from the first base. V and J are trimmed by 1 base and 7 bases, and the gene matches miss 3 bases of the junction. CDR1 and CDR2 (LNHNV, YYDKDF) derive from the germline V gene (reference sequence).